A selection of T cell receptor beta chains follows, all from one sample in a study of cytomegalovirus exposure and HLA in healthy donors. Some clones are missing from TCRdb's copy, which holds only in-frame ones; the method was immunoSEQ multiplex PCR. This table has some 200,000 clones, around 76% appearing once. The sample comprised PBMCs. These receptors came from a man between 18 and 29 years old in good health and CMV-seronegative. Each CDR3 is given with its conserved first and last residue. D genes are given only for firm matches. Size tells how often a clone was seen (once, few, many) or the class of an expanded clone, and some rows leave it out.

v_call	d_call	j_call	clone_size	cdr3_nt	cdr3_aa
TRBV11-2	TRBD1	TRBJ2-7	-	TGTGCCAGCAGCCCGGGGACAGGGGCCCTTTCCGGCTCCTACGAGCAGTACTTC	CASSPGTGALSGSYEQYF
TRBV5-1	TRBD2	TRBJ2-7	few	TGCGCCAGCAGCTTGGCCCCGGGGGGGACCTACGAGCAGTACTTC	CASSLAPGGTYEQYF
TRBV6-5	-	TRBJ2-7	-	TGTGCCAGCAGTTACACATCCTACGAGCAGTACTTC	CASSYTSYEQYF
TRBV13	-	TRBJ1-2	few	TGTGCCAGCACCCCGACAGAATCTAACTATGGCTACACCTTC	CASTPTESNYGYTF
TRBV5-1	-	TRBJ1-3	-	TGCGCCAGCAGCTTGGGGCAGGGGACACTCTACGGAAACACCATATATTTT	CASSLGQGTLYGNTIYF
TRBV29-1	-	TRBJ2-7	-	TGCAGCCTAGGAGGGGCTCACGAGCAGTACTTC	CSLGGAHEQYF
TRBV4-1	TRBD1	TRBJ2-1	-	TGCGCCAGCAGTCTCCGGGACAGGGAAGCGGGGTACTACAATGAGCAGTTCTTC	CASSLRDREAGYYNEQFF
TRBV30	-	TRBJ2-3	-	TGTGCCTGGGCACAGGGAAGAGATACGCAGTATTTT	CAWAQGRDTQYF
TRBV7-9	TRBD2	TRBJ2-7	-	TGTGCCAGCAGGGGGGAGGGCTCCTACGAGCAGTACTTC	CASRGEGSYEQYF
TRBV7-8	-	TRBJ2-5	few	TGTGCCAGCAGCATGACTGTTCAGGAGACCCAGTACTTC	CASSMTVQETQYF
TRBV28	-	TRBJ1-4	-	TGTGCCTGCGTCCAGGGAGGGAGTAATGAAAAACTGTTTTTT	CACVQGGSNEKLFF
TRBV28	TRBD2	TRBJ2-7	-	TGTGCCAGCAGCCCCCCCCGGGAGGGGAGGTACGAGCAGTACTTC	CASSPPREGRYEQYF
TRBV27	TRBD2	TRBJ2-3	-	TGTGCCAGCCTACCTTCCAGGGCGGGGGGCACAGATACGCAGTATTTT	CASLPSRAGGTDTQYF
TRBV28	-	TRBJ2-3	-	TGTGCCAGCACCCCCCAGGGCGGAACAGATACGCAGTATTTT	CASTPQGGTDTQYF
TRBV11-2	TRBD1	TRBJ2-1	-	TGTGCCAGCAGCTGGACAGGGAGTGAGCAGTTCTTC	CASSWTGSEQFF
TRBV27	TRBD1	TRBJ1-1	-	TGTGCCAGCAGTTTTCAGGGGGGTAACACTGAAGCTTTCTTT	CASSFQGGNTEAFF
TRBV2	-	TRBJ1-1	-	TGTGCCAGCAGTGAAGCTCGGTTGGTAGAAGCTTTCTTT	CASSEARLVEAFF
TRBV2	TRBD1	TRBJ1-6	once	TGTGCCAGCAGGGGGGTGACAGGGGAAAACTCCTATAATTCACCCCTCCACTTT	CASRGVTGENSYNSPLHF
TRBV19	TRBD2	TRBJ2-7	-	TGTGCCAGTAGTATTTCTAGCGGGAGCTTCTACGAGCAGTACTTC	CASSISSGSFYEQYF
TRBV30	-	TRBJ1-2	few	TGTGCCTGGATCCCGGGGTCCGGAGGCTACACCTTC	CAWIPGSGGYTF
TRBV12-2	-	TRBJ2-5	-	TGTGCAAGTCGCTTTTTCGGACAGCAAGAGACCCAGTACTTC	CASRFFGQQETQYF
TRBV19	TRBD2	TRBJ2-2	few	TGTGCCAGTAGTACATCTAGCGGGAGGGCCTTTAGTACCGGGGAGCTGTTTTTT	CASSTSSGRAFSTGELFF
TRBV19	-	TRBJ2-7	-	TGTGCCAGTAGTCCGGGATCCTACTACGAGCAGTACTTC	CASSPGSYYEQYF
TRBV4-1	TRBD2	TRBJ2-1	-	TGCGCCAGCAGCCAAGGTCTAGCGGATACTTACAATGAGCAGTTCTTC	CASSQGLADTYNEQFF
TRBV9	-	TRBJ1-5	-	TGTGCCAGCAGCCCTTTCCCCCATCAGCCCCAGCATTTT	CASSPFPHQPQHF
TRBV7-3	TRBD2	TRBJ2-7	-	TGTTCCAGCAGCTCAGGACTAGCGGCCTCCTACGAGCAGTACTTC	CSSSSGLAASYEQYF
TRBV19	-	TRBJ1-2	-	TGTGCCAGTAGTACTCCATACAGGGATCACAACTATGGCTACACCTTC	CASSTPYRDHNYGYTF
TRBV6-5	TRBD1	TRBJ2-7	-	TGTGCCAGCACCCGGACAGGGGCAACCTACGAGCAGTACTTC	CASTRTGATYEQYF
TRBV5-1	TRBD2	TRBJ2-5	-	TGCGCCAGCAGCTTGGGGACTAGCGGCACCCAAGAGACCCAGTACTTC	CASSLGTSGTQETQYF
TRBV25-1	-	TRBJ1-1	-	TGTGCCAGCAGTGAATATGTGGGGGCCACTGAAGCTTTCTTT	CASSEYVGATEAFF
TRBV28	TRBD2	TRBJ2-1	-	TGTGCCAGCAGTTTATGGGCTAGCGGGGCTTACAATGAGCAGTTCTTC	CASSLWASGAYNEQFF
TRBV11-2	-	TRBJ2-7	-	TGTGCCAGCAGCTTTAGTTCCTCGCGGTGCTATTCGGACTACGAGCAGTACTTC	CASSFSSSRCYSDYEQYF
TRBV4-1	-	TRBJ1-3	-	TGCGCCAGCAGCCACGAAGGTGACAGCTCTGGAAACACCATATATTTT	CASSHEGDSSGNTIYF
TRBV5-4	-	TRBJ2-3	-	TGTGCCAGCAGCTCAGGGGGGCCTAGCACAGATACGCAGTATTTT	CASSSGGPSTDTQYF
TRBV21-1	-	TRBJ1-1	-	TGTGCCAGCAGCAAAGAGAACAGGGGGAGGACTGAAGCTTTCTTT	CASSKENRGRTEAFF
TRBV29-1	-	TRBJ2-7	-	TGCAGCGTTGAGTCCCCAGCAGGGCAGAGGGAGCAGTACTTC	CSVESPAGQREQYF
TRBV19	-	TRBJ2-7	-	TGTGCCAGTAGTACGAGGGATCCGGCCGAGCAGTACTTC	CASSTRDPAEQYF
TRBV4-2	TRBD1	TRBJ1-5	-	TGTGCCAGCAGCCAAGTCGGACAGGGCGCCCAGCCCCAGCATTTT	CASSQVGQGAQPQHF
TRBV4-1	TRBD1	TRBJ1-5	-	TGCGCCAGCAGCCAAGATGCGACAGGGAATCAGCCCCAGCATTTT	CASSQDATGNQPQHF
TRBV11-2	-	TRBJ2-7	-	TGTGCCAGCACGCCGACTAGTTATGGATCCTACGAGCAGTACTTC	CASTPTSYGSYEQYF
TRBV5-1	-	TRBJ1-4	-	TGCGCCAGCAGCTTGACCACTGGCAGGGGTGATGAAAAACTGTTTTTT	CASSLTTGRGDEKLFF
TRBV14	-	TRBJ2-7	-	TGTGCCAGCAGCCAAGATCTGGGCCACGAGCAGTACTTC	CASSQDLGHEQYF
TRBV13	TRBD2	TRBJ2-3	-	TGTGCCAGTAGCGGGAGGGCCGTATCAGATACGCAGTATTTT	CASSGRAVSDTQYF
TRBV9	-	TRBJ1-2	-	TGTGCCAGCAGCGTAGATCAGGGTTCCTATGGCTACACCTTC	CASSVDQGSYGYTF
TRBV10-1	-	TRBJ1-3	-	TGCGCCAGCAGTGATTCCGGTAGTGGAAACACCATATATTTT	CASSDSGSGNTIYF
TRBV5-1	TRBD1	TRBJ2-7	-	TGCGCCAGCAGGGCCCCGGGACAGGGTCGCGAGCAGTACTTC	CASRAPGQGREQYF
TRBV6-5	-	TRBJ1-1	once	TGTGCCAGCTCGTACGGGGTACCGGGGAGCGCTGAAGCTTTCTTT	CASSYGVPGSAEAFF
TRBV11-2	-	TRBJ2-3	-	TGTGCCAGCAGCCCCGGAGGAGGAGGGCCCCAGACAGATACGCAGTATTTT	CASSPGGGGPQTDTQYF
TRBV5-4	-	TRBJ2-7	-	TGTGCCAGCAGCTTCGGAGGGCCGGGGAACGAGCAGTACTTC	CASSFGGPGNEQYF
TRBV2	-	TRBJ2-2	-	TGTGCCAGCAGTGAATCTCACAGGGACACCGGGGAGCTGTTTTTT	CASSESHRDTGELFF
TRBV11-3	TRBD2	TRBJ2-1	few	TGTGCCAGCAGCTTAGTAGCGGGAGCATACAATGAGCAGTTCTTC	CASSLVAGAYNEQFF
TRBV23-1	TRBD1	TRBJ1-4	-	TGCGCCAGCAGTCAGCCGGGACAGGGTTATGAAAAACTGTTTTTT	CASSQPGQGYEKLFF
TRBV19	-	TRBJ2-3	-	TGTGCCAGTAGTACCGACAGGCTGGATACGCAGTATTTT	CASSTDRLDTQYF